This TCR beta chain emerged from a study of early T cells in non-severe SARS-CoV-2 infection. About the study: Unsorted whole blood bulk RNA was sequenced, with unpaired chains. Notes on the study in general: The VDJdb matching leaned toward anti-spike CD8 responses and overlooked private and CD4 specificities.

This clonotype was picked up many times. Its cognate antigen is unknown. Individual cDNA molecules received unique molecular identifiers during library preparation. TCRdb analysed the 5' RACE reads with MiXCR anew, one entry per CDR3 protein. This sample has 43,000 or so distinct CDR3 sequences; under 4.5% occur once, and the top ten carry 3% to 3.5%. Sequenced input: whole blood. This receptor was taken from an adult who was a healthcare worker with PCR-confirmed SARS-CoV-2 infection or an uninfected control (not recorded which).

In DNA form, the CDR3 reads TGTGCCACCAGTGTCCTAAGCTCCTACAATGAGCAGTTCTTC. The encoded protein is CATSVLSSYNEQFF. The chain carries TRBV15 and TRBJ2-1, with unresolved D. Trimming cost V 6 bases and J 0 bases, with 9 bases left between them. Germline-derived CDR1 and CDR2 are LNHNV and YYDKDF (reference sequence). This CDR3 contains 14 residues.